The 9 T cell receptor beta chains below all came from one sample that was sequenced in a study of control samples from healthy donors and cancer patients. Data came from immunoSEQ multiplex PCR; TCRdb stores just in-frame clones and leaves some out. Counted here are roughly 100,000 clones, approximately 90% occurring once; the ten biggest clones make up 19%. The sequenced sample was PBMCs. These TCRs come from a man aged 55 to 70 with lung cancer.

The chain combines TRBV6-5 with TRBJ2-3; the D is unclear. CDR1 and CDR2 from the germline V gene are MNHEY and SVGAGI. CDR3 length equals 12 residues. V dropped 3 bases and J dropped 6 bases, with 7 bases sitting between them. DNA for the CDR3: TGTGCCAGCAGTTATTTGGGGGATACGCAGTATTTT. Translation: CASSYLGDTQYF.

The J gene is TRBJ1-3, the V gene TRBV11-3; tentatively, D is TRBD1 (5 bases). Trimming took 5 bases from V and 4 from J, leaving 18 bases between them. Germline values: CDR1 SGHNT, CDR2 YENEEA. This CDR3 has 16 residues. The CDR3: CASSPDYAGGGNTIYF. CDR3 coding DNA: TGTGCCAGCAGCCCCGACTACGCCGGGGGAGGAAACACCATATATTTT. Filled out from reference TRBV11-3 and TRBJ1-3, the complete variable domain reads EAGVVQSPRYKIIEKKQPVAFWCNPISGHNTLYWYLQNLGQGPELLIRYENEEAVDDSQLPKDRFSAERLKGVDSTLKIQPAELGDSAVYLCASSPDYAGGGNTIYFGEGSWLTVV.

The chain employs TRBV5-1 and TRBJ2-5, with a possible D match to TRBD1 (6 bases). Trimming took 1 base from V and 1 from J, leaving 14 bases between them. The CDR3 is 16 amino acids. Germline V gene lookup returns CDR1 SGHRS and CDR2 YFSETQ. CDR3 DNA sequence: TGCGCCAGCAGCTTGTCAGCTAGGGGGTCCCAAGAGACCCAGTACTTC. Translating gives CASSLSARGSQETQYF.

The V call is TRBV6-1, the J call TRBJ2-1, with D possibly matching TRBD2 (7 bases). The CDR3 consists of 15 residues. V dropped 1 base and J dropped 7 bases, with 14 bases sitting between them. Looked up from germline, CDR1 is MNHNS and CDR2 is SASEGT. This CDR3 is CASSEVSGGPNEQFF. In DNA, the CDR3 is TGTGCCAGCAGTGAAGTGTCGGGGGGCCCTAATGAGCAGTTCTTC.

V is TRBV5-4 and J is TRBJ2-2; 10 nucleotides agree with TRBD1. CDR1 is SGHNT, CDR2 YYREEE, per germline (reference sequence). The V segment lost 3 bases and the J segment 4 bases; nucleotides outside the gene matches: 6. The CDR3 extends over 16 amino acids. CDR3 residues: CASSSRTGGGTGELFF. CDR3 nucleotide sequence: TGTGCCAGCAGCTCTAGGACAGGGGGGGGCACCGGGGAGCTGTTTTTT.

This rearrangement joins TRBV10-1 to TRBJ2-4; a possible D gene is TRBD1 (5 bases). The CDR3 is 13 amino acids. Germline CDR1 is WNHNN and CDR2 is SYGVQD (reference sequence). V gave up 4 bases and J gave up 7 bases, with 11 bases separating them. In DNA form, the CDR3 reads TGCGCCAGCAGTGCCAGGGCTTCCAACATTCAGTACTTC. This gives the protein CASSARASNIQYF.

V and J are TRBV7-2 and TRBJ1-5; D is ambiguous. The CDR3 covers 16 residues. Germline-derived CDR1 and CDR2 are SGHTA and FQGNSA. V lost 0 bases, J lost 7 bases, and 16 bases lay in between. Written as DNA, the CDR3 is TGTGCCAGCAGCTTAGCGGGAGTCTGGGAAGGACAGCCCCAGCATTTT. It specifies CASSLAGVWEGQPQHF.

V usage is TRBV10-2 and J usage is TRBJ2-5, with a possible D match to TRBD2 (5 bases). Trimming pared 0 bases from V and 9 bases from J, leaving 14 bases between. Germline values: CDR1 WSHSY, CDR2 SAAADI. This CDR3 comprises 14 residues. CDR3 residues: CASSESIGVRAQYF. CDR3 nucleotide sequence: TGCGCCAGCAGTGAGTCGATAGGAGTGCGGGCCCAGTACTTC.

Here the CDR3 reads CASSLSGTGELFF. DNA for the CDR3: TGTGCCAGCAGCCTATCAGGAACCGGGGAGCTGTTTTTT. The chain links TRBV7-9 to TRBJ2-2; D gene uncertain. Germline loops: CDR1 SEHNR, CDR2 FQNEAQ (reference sequence). Trimming removed 5 bases at V and 5 bases at J, with 9 bases between. The CDR3 runs 13 residues. The full variable domain, completed using reference TRBV7-9 and TRBJ2-2, is DTGVSQNPRHKITKRGQNVTFRCDPISEHNRLYWYRQTLGQGPEFLTYFQNEAQLEKSRLLSDRFSAERPKGSFSTLEIQRTEQGDSAMYLCASSLSGTGELFFGEGSRLTVL.